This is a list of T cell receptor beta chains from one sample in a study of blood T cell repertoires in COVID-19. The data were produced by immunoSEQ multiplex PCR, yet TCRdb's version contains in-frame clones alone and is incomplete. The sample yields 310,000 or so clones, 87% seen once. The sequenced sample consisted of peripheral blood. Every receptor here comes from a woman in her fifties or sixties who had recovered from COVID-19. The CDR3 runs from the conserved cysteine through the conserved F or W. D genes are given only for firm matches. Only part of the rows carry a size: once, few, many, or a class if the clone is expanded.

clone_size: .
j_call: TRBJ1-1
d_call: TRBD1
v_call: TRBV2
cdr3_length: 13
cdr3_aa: CASSYAGGTEAFF
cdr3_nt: TGTGCCAGCAGTTACGCAGGGGGAACTGAAGCTTTCTTT

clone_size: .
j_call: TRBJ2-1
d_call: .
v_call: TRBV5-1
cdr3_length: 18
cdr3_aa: CASSLAIRAKGSYNEQFF
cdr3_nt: TGCGCCAGCAGCTTGGCCATCAGGGCTAAGGGGTCCTACAATGAGCAGTTCTTC

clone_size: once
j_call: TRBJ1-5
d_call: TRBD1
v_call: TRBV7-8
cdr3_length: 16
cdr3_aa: CASSPNRGMSNQPQHF
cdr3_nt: TGTGCCAGCAGCCCCAACAGGGGCATGAGCAATCAGCCCCAGCATTTT

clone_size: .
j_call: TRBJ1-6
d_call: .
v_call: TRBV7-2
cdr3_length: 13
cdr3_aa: CASSLQGYSPLHF
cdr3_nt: TGTGCCAGCAGCTTGCAGGGTTATTCACCCCTCCACTTT

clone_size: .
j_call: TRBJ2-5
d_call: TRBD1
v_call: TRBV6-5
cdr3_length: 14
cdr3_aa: CASSLGQGGETQYF
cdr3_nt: TGTGCCAGCAGCCTGGGACAGGGAGGAGAGACCCAGTACTTC

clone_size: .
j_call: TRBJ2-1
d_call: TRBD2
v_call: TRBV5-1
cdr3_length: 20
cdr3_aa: CASSLDRGLADWNSYNEQFF
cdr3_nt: TGCGCCAGCAGCTTGGACCGGGGACTAGCCGACTGGAACTCCTACAATGAGCAGTTCTTC

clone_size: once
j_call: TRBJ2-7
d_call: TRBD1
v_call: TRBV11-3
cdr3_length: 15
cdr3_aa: CASSLSTGESYEQYF
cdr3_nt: TGTGCCAGCAGCCTATCGACAGGGGAATCCTACGAGCAGTACTTC

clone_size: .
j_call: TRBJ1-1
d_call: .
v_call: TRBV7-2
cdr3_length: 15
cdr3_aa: CASSYMETGGTEAFF
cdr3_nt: TGTGCCAGCAGCTACATGGAGACGGGGGGCACTGAAGCTTTCTTT

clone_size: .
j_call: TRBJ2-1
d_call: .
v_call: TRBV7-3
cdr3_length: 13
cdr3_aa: CASSPGHYNEQFF
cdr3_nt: TGTGCCAGCAGTCCCGGACATTACAATGAGCAGTTCTTC

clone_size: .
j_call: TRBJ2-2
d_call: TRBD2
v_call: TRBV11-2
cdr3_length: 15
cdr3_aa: CASSPGTSGTGELFF
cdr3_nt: TGTGCCAGCAGCCCTGGGACTAGCGGCACCGGGGAGCTGTTTTTT

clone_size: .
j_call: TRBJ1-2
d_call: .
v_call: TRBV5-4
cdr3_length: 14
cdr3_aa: CASSALTLSGGYTF
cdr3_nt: TGTGCCAGCAGCGCCCTAACCCTGTCGGGGGGCTACACCTTC

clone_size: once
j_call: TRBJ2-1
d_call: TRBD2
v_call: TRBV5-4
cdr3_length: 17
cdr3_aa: CASSAQLAGRVYNEQFF
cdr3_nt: TGTGCCAGCAGCGCGCAACTAGCGGGGAGAGTGTACAATGAGCAGTTCTTC

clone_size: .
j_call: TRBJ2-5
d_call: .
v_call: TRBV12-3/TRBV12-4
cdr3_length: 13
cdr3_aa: CASSPRVQETQYF
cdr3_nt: TGTGCCAGCAGCCCCAGGGTTCAAGAGACCCAGTACTTC

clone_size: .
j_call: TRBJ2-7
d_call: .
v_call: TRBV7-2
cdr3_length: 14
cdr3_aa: CASSLVPLNHEQYF
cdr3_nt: TGTGCCAGCAGCTTAGTCCCTCTAAACCACGAGCAGTACTTC

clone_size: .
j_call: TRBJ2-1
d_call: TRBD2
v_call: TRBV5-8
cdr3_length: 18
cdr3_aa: CASSFRLAGGPRSNEQFF
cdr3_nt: TGTGCCAGCAGCTTTCGGCTAGCGGGGGGGCCTCGGAGCAATGAGCAGTTCTTC

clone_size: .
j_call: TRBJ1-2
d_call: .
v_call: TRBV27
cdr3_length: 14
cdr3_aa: CASSQAGGSYGYTF
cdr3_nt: TGTGCCAGCAGTCAAGCGGGGGGCAGCTATGGCTACACCTTC

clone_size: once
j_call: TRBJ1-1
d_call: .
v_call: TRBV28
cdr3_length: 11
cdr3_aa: CASSEVTEAFF
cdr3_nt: TGTGCCAGCAGTGAGGTCACTGAAGCTTTCTTT

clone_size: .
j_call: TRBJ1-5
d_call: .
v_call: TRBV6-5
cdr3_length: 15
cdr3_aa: CASSPTGGYNQPQHF
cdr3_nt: TGTGCCAGCAGCCCGACGGGGGGGTACAATCAGCCCCAGCATTTT

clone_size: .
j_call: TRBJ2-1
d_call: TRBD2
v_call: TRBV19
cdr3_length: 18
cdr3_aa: CASSIDLAGAFSYNEQFF
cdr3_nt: TGTGCCAGTAGTATAGACCTAGCGGGGGCCTTCTCCTACAATGAGCAGTTCTTC

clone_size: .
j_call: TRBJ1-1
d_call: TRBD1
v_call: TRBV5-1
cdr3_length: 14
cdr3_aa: CASSRDRGYTEAFF
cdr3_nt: TGCGCCAGCAGCCGAGACAGGGGGTACACTGAAGCTTTCTTT

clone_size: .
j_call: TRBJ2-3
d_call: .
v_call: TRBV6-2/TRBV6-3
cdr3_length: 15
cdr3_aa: CASSSPRRVSDTQYF
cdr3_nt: TGTGCCAGCAGCTCCCCTCGGAGGGTCTCAGATACGCAGTATTTT

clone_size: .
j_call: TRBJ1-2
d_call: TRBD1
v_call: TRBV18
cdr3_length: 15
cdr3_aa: CASSPRTGTNYGYTF
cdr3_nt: TGTGCCAGCTCACCCCGGACAGGGACTAACTATGGCTACACCTTC

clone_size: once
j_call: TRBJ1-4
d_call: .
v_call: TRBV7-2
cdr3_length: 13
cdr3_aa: CASSLAGNEKLFF
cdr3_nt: TGTGCCAGCAGCTTAGCCGGGAATGAAAAACTGTTTTTT

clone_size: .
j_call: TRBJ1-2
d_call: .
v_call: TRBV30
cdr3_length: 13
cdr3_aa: CAWSVRANYGYTF
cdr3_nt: TGTGCCTGGAGTGTGCGGGCGAACTATGGCTACACCTTC

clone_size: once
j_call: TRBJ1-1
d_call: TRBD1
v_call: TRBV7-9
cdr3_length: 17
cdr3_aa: CASSLTGQGAMGTEAFF
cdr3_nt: TGTGCCAGCAGCTTAACTGGGCAGGGGGCTATGGGCACTGAAGCTTTCTTT

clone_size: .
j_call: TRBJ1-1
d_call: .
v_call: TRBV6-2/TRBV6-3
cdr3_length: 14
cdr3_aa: CASSLRGRYTEAFF
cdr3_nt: TGTGCCAGCAGTTTAAGGGGAAGGTACACTGAAGCTTTCTTT

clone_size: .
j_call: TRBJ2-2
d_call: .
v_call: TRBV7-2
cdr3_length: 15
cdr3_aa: CASSSRLGASTELFF
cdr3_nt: TGTGCCAGCAGCTCTCGTCTGGGGGCGAGCACGGAGCTGTTTTTT

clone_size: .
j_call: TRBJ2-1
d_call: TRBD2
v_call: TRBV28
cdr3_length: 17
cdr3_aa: CASNGFGTSGGYNEQFF
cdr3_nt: TGTGCCAGCAATGGGTTCGGTACCTCGGGGGGGTATAATGAGCAGTTCTTC

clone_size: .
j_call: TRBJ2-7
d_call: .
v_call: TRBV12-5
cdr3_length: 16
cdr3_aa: CASGSPHGGYPYEQYF
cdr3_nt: TGTGCTAGTGGTTCCCCCCACGGCGGGTACCCCTACGAGCAGTACTTC

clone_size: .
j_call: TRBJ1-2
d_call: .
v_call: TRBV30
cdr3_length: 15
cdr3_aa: CAWSVRRDLLYGYTF
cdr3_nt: TGTGCCTGGAGTGTACGGAGGGACCTGTTATATGGCTACACCTTC

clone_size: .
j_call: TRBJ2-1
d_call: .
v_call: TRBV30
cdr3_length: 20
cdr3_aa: CAWSGIPSRIGERYYNEQFF
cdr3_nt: TGTGCCTGGAGTGGTATTCCTAGCCGAATTGGGGAACGCTACTACAATGAGCAGTTCTTC

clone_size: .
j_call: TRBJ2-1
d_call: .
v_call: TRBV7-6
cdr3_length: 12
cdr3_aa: CASSLLASEQFF
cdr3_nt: TGTGCCAGCAGCTTACTAGCGAGTGAGCAGTTCTTC

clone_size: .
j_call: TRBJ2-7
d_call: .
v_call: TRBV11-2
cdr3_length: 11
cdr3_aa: CASSAGPEQYF
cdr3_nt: TGTGCCAGCAGCGCGGGGCCCGAGCAGTACTTC

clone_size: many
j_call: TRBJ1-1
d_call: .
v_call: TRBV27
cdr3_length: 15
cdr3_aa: CASSFTEDLNTEAFF
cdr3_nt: TGTGCCAGCAGTTTTACGGAGGATCTGAACACTGAAGCTTTCTTT

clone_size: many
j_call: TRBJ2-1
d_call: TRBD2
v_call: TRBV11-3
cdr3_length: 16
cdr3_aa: CASSLVSGASYNEQFF
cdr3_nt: TGTGCCAGCAGCCTAGTTAGCGGGGCTTCCTACAATGAGCAGTTCTTC

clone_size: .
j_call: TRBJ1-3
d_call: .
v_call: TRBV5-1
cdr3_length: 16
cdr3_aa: CASSLGGSTGGNTIYF
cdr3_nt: TGCGCCAGCAGCTTGGGAGGTTCAACTGGGGGAAACACCATATATTTT

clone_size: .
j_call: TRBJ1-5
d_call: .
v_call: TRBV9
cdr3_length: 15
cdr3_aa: CASSVDGGSNQPQHF
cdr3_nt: TGTGCCAGCAGCGTAGACGGGGGGAGCAATCAGCCCCAGCATTTT

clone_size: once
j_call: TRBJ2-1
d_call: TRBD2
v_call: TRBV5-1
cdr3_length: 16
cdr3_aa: CASSYPGGSINNEQFF
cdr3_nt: TGCGCCAGCAGTTACCCGGGAGGTTCAATCAACAATGAGCAGTTCTTC

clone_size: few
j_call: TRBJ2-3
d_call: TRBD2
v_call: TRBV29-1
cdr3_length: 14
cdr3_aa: CSASRSGGVDTQYF
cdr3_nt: TGCAGCGCCAGTAGGAGCGGGGGGGTAGATACGCAGTATTTT

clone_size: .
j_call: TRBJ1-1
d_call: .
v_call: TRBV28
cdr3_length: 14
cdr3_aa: CASTRWGGNFEAFF
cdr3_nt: TGTGCCAGCACCCGGTGGGGGGGAAATTTTGAAGCTTTCTTT

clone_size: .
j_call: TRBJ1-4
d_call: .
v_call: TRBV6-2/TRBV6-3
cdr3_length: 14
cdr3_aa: CASSTGGAEEKLFF
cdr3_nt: TGTGCCAGCAGTACCGGGGGGGCGGAAGAAAAACTGTTTTTT

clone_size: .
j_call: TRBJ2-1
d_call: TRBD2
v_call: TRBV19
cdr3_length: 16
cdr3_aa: CASSQSAGGGYNEQFF
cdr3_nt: TGTGCCAGTAGTCAATCAGCGGGGGGCGGTTACAATGAGCAGTTCTTC

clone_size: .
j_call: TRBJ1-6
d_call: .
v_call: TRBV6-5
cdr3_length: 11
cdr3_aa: CASSSNSPLHF
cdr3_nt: TGTGCCAGCAGCTCTAATTCACCCCTCCACTTT

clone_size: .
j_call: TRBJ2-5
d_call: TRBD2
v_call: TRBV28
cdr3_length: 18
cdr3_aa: CASSLSSGGRAARETQYF
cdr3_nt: TGTGCCAGCAGTTTATCCTCGGGCGGGAGGGCCGCTAGAGAGACCCAGTACTTC

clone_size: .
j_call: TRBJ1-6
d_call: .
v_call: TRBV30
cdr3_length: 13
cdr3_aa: CAGGAGRDSPLHF
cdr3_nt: TGTGCCGGAGGGGCGGGGCGGGATTCACCCCTCCACTTT

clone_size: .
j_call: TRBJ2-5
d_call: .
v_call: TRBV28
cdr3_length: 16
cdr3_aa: CASSFVGSPGRETQYF
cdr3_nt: TGTGCCAGCAGTTTCGTTGGCAGCCCAGGGAGGGAGACCCAGTACTTC

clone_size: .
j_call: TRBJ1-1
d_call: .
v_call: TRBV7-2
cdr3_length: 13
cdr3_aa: CASSLAGALEAFF
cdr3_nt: TGTGCCAGCAGCTTAGCGGGGGCACTTGAAGCTTTCTTT

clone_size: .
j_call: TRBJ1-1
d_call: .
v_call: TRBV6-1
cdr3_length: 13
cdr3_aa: CASSELGGTEAFF
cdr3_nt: TGTGCCAGCAGTGAACTTGGGGGGACTGAAGCTTTCTTT

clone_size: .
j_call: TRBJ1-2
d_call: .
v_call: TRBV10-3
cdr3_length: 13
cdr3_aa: CAIGTLLPYGYTF
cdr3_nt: TGTGCCATCGGGACTCTCCTGCCTTATGGCTACACCTTC

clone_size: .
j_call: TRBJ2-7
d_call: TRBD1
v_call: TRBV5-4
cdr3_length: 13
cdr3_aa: CASSPDRAREQYF
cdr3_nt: TGTGCCAGCAGCCCGGACAGGGCACGGGAGCAGTACTTC

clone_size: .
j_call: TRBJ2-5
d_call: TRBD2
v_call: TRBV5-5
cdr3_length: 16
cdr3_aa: CASSSISGRSRETQYF
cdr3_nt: TGTGCCAGCAGCTCCATTAGCGGGAGATCTCGGGAGACCCAGTACTTC

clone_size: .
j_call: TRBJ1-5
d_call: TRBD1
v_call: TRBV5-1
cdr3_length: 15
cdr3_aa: CASSLAGTVNQPQHF
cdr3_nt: TGCGCCAGCAGCTTGGCCGGGACAGTCAATCAGCCCCAGCATTTT

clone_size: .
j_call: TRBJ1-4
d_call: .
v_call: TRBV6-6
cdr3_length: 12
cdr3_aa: CASTETGEKLFF
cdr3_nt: TGTGCCAGCACTGAGACCGGGGAAAAACTGTTTTTT

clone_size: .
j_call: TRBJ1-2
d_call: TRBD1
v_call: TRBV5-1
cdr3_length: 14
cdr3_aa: CASSGGQGAYGYTF
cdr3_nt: TGCGCCAGCAGCGGGGGACAGGGGGCCTATGGCTACACCTTC